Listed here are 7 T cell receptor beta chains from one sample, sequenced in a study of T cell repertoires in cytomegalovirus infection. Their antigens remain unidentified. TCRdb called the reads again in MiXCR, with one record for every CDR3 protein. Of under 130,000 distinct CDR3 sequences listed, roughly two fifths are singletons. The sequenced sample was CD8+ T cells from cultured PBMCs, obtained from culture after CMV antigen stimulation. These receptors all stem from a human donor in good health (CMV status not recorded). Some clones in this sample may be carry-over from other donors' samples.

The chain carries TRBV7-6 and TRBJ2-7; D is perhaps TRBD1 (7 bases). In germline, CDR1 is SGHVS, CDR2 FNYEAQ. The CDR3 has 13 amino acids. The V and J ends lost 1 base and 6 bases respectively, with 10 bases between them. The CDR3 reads CASSLGQGGEQYF. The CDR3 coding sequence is TGTGCCAGCAGCTTAGGACAGGGAGGCGAGCAGTACTTC.

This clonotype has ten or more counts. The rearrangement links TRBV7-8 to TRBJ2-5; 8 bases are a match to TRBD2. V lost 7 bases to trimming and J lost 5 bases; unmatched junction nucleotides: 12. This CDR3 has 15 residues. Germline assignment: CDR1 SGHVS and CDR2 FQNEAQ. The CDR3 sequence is CASTEGTRGAETQYF. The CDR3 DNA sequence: TGTGCCAGCACCGAGGGGACTAGAGGGGCGGAGACCCAGTACTTC. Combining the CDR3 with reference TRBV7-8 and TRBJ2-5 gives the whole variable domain GAGVSQSPRYKVAKRGQDVALRCDPISGHVSLFWYQQALGQGPEFLTYFQNEAQLDKSGLPSDRFFAERPEGSVSTLKIQRTQQEDSAVYLCASTEGTRGAETQYFGPGTRLLVL.

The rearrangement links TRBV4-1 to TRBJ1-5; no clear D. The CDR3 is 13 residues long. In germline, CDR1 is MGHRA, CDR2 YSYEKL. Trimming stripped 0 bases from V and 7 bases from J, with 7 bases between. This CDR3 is CASSQDPGQPQHF. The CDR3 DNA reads TGCGCCAGCAGCCAAGATCCGGGACAGCCCCAGCATTTT.

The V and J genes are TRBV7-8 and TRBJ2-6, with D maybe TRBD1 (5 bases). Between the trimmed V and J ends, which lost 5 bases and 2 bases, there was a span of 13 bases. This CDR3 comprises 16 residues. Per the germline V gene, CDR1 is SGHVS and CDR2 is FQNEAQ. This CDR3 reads CASSARGSPGANVLTF. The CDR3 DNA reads TGTGCCAGCAGCGCTAGGGGCAGCCCTGGGGCCAACGTCCTGACTTTC. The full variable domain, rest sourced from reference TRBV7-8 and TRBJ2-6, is GAGVSQSPRYKVAKRGQDVALRCDPISGHVSLFWYQQALGQGPEFLTYFQNEAQLDKSGLPSDRFFAERPEGSVSTLKIQRTQQEDSAVYLCASSARGSPGANVLTFGAGSRLTVL.

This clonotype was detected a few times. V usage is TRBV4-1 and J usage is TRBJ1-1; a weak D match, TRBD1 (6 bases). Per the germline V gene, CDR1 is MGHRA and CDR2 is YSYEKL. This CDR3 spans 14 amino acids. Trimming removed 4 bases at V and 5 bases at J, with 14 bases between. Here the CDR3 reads CASSRPLGGTEAFF. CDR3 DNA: TGCGCCAGCAGCCGACCTCTAGGGGGAACTGAAGCTTTCTTT.

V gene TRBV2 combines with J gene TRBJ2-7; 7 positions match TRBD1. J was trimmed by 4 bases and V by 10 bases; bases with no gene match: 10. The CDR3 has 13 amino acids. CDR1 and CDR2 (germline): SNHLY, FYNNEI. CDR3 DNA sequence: TGTGCCAACCGGGACAGCGCTTTTTACGAGCAGTACTTC. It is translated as CANRDSAFYEQYF.

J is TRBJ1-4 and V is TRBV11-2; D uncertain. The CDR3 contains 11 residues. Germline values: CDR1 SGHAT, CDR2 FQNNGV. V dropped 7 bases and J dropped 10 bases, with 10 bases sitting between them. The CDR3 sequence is CASNRMGKLFF. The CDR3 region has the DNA TGTGCCAGCAACCGGATGGGAAAACTGTTTTTT.